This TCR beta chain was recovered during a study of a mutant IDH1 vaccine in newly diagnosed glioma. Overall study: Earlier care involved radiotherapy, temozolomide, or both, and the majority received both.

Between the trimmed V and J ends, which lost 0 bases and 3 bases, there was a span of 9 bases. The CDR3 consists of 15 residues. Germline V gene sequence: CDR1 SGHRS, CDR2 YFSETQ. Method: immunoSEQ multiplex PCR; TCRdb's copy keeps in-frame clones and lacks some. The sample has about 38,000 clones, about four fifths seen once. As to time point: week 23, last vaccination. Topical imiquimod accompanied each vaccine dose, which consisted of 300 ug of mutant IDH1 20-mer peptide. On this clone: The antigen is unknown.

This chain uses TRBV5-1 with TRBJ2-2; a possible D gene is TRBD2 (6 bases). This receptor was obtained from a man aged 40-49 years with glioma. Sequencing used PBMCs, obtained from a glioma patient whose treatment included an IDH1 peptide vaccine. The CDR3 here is CASSLEGGDTGELFF. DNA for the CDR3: TGCGCCAGCAGCTTGGAGGGCGGGGACACCGGGGAGCTGTTTTTT.